The 6 T cell receptor beta chains below were found in one sample sequenced in a study of siplizumab effects on memory and regulatory T cells. TCRdb's copy holds only in-frame clones and misses some; the assay was immunoSEQ multiplex PCR. The sample lists about 100,000 clones; around 94% were seen once. The sequenced sample was Tregs sorted from blood. Receptors were obtained from a human donor in good health.

This chain joins TRBV28 and TRBJ2-7, with D hard to call. Trimming stripped 5 bases from V and 3 bases from J, with 5 bases between. Germline V gene sequence: CDR1 MDHEN, CDR2 SYDVKM. The length of the CDR3 is 11 residues. The CDR3 here is CASSKVYEQYF. CDR3 sequence (DNA): TGTGCCAGCAGTAAGGTCTACGAGCAGTACTTC.

This chain joins TRBV6-1 and TRBJ1-2, with TRBD1 matching over 7 bases. The germline V gene encodes CDR1 MNHNS and CDR2 SASEGT. The CDR3 is 15 amino acids. The trim removed 5 bases at V and 0 bases at J, leaving 6 bases unmatched. The CDR3 sequence: CASSPRQGANYGYTF. CDR3 nucleotide sequence: TGTGCCAGCAGTCCCCGACAGGGAGCTAACTATGGCTACACCTTC.

This chain joins TRBV5-8 and TRBJ1-4, with TRBD1 as a possible D gene (6 bases). Germline CDR1 reads SGHTS; CDR2 reads YDEGEE. CDR3 length equals 19 residues. V lost 4 bases, J lost 0 bases, and 22 bases lay in between. Here the CDR3 reads CASSPTGGDTYATNEKLFF. The CDR3 DNA reads TGTGCCAGCAGCCCAACGGGGGGCGATACATATGCAACTAATGAAAAACTGTTTTTT.

The chain employs TRBV6-6 and TRBJ1-1; the D is unclear. The CDR3 covers 11 residues. Trimming left V 6 bases short and J 5 bases short, with 7 bases between. Germline loops: CDR1 MNHNY, CDR2 SVGAGI (reference sequence). The CDR3 here is CASRERTEAFF. The CDR3 region has the DNA TGTGCCAGCAGAGAACGGACTGAAGCTTTCTTT.

The chain links TRBV7-3 to TRBJ2-7; weak D call: TRBD2 (6 bases). This CDR3 has 13 amino acids. V was shortened by 0 bases and J by 6 bases, with 9 bases between the two germline ends. CDR1 is SGHTA, CDR2 FQGTGA, per germline. CDR3 sequence reads: CASSLTQRAEQYF. In nucleotides, the CDR3 is TGTGCCAGCAGCTTAACTCAGCGGGCCGAGCAGTACTTC.

The V gene is TRBV5-1, the J gene TRBJ1-3; 7 nucleotides agree with TRBD1. The length of the CDR3 is 16 residues. Germline loops: CDR1 SGHRS, CDR2 YFSETQ. V gave up 4 bases and J gave up 0 bases; unmatched junction bases: 7. This chain's CDR3 is CASSRSTGDSGNTIYF. The CDR3 DNA sequence: TGCGCCAGCAGCCGCAGTACAGGGGACTCTGGAAACACCATATATTTT.